This TCR beta chain emerged from a study of cytomegalovirus exposure and HLA in healthy donors. Study-wide results and limits: A few CMV-associated chains were confirmed in vitro to be specific for CMV antigens. Using the classifier, cytomegalovirus status was reportedly diagnosed with high specificity and sensitivity.

With respect to this clone: Its antigen is not identified.

CDR3 length: 17 amino acids. Germline V gene sequence: CDR1 MNHNS, CDR2 SASEGT. V trimming: 4 bases; J trimming: 3 bases; junction bases outside the gene matches: 10. The primer mix had 60 Vbeta and 13 Jbeta primers. The repertoire was sequenced with immunoSEQ multiplex PCR; TCRdb's copy has only in-frame clones and lacks some. The sample comprises over 150,000 clones, over 60% of which are singletons, and about 4% rests with the top ten. This receptor was identified in a woman between 40 and 55 years old in good health and CMV-seronegative. This rearrangement joins TRBV6-1 to TRBJ2-7; TRBD2 matches at 12 bases. The source material was PBMCs. In DNA form, the CDR3 reads TGTGCCAGCAGTGTTCTAGCGGGGGGGACGCTTTACTACGAGCAGTACTTC. It yields the protein CASSVLAGGTLYYEQYF.